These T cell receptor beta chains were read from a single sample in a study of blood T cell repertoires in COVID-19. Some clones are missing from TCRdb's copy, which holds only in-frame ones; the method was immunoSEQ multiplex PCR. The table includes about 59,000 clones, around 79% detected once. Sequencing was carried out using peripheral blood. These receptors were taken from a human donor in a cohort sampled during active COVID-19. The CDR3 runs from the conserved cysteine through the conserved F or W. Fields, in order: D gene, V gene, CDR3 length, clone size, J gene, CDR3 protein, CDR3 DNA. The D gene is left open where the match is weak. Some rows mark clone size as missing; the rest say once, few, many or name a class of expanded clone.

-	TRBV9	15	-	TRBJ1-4	CASSVGGNVNEKLFF	TGTGCCAGCAGCGTAGGAGGTAACGTTAATGAAAAACTGTTTTTT
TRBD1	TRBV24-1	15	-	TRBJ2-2	CATSEGDRDTGELFF	TGTGCCACCAGTGAAGGGGACAGAGATACCGGGGAGCTGTTTTTT
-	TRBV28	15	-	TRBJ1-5	CASRSNTGGRGPQHF	TGTGCCAGCAGATCCAACACCGGAGGGCGTGGGCCCCAGCATTTT
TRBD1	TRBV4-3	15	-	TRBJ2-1	CASSQDRTGYNEQFF	TGCGCCAGCAGCCAAGACCGGACAGGGTACAATGAGCAGTTCTTC
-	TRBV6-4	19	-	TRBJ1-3	CASNHEGSGKGFSGNTIYF	TGTGCCAGCAATCATGAAGGGAGCGGGAAGGGGTTCTCTGGAAACACCATATATTTT
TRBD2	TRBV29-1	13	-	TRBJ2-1	CSVDLAGGHEQFF	TGCAGCGTTGATCTAGCGGGAGGCCATGAGCAGTTCTTC
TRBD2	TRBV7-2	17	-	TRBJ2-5	CASSLVHGGENQETQYF	TGTGCCAGCAGCTTAGTACACGGGGGGGAGAACCAAGAGACCCAGTACTTC
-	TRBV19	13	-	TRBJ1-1	CASSQYMNTEAFF	TGTGCCAGTAGTCAATACATGAACACTGAAGCTTTCTTT
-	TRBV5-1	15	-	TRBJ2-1	CASSSGGSSYNEQFF	TGCGCCAGCAGCAGCGGAGGGAGCTCCTACAATGAGCAGTTCTTC
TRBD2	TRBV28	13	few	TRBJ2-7	CASSLGGVYEQYF	TGTGCCAGCAGTTTGGGGGGGGTATACGAGCAGTACTTC
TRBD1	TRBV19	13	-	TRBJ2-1	CASKRQGWDEQFF	TGTGCCAGCAAGAGACAGGGGTGGGACGAGCAGTTCTTC
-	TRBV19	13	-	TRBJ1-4	CASSIGTVGKLFF	TGTGCCAGTAGTATAGGTACGGTTGGAAAACTGTTTTTT
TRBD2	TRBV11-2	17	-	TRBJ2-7	CASSSFGASGTSYEQYF	TGTGCCAGCAGTTCTTTTGGGGCTAGCGGGACATCCTACGAGCAGTACTTC
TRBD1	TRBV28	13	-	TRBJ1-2	CASAGGNDYGYTF	TGTGCCAGCGCAGGGGGGAATGACTATGGCTACACCTTC
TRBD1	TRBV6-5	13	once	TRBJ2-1	CAGQGAEAGEQFF	TGTGCCGGACAGGGGGCCGAAGCGGGCGAGCAGTTCTTC
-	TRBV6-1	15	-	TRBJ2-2	CASSEGTGDTGELFF	TGTGCCAGCAGTGAAGGTACGGGGGACACCGGGGAGCTGTTTTTT
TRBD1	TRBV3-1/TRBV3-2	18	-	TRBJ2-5	CASSPWDSRNVAQETQYF	TGTGCCAGCAGCCCCTGGGACAGCCGAAACGTCGCACAAGAGACCCAGTACTTC
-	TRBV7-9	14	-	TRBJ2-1	CASSFQGGYNEQFF	TGTGCCAGCAGCTTCCAGGGGGGATACAATGAGCAGTTCTTC
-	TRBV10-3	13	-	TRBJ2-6	CAIQGGGANVLTF	TGTGCCATCCAGGGTGGTGGAGCCAACGTCCTGACTTTC
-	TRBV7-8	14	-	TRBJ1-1	CASSSTTGNTEAFF	TGTGCCAGCAGCTCAACCACAGGTAACACTGAAGCTTTCTTT
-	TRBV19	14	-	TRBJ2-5	CASSPYSQGETQYF	TGTGCCAGTAGCCCCTATAGTCAGGGAGAGACCCAGTACTTC
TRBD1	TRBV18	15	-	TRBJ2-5	CASSLRTGDVETQYF	TGTGCCAGCTCACTTCGAACAGGGGACGTGGAGACCCAGTACTTC
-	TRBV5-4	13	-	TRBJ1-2	CASSSGGDYGYTF	TGTGCCAGCAGCAGTGGAGGGGACTATGGCTACACCTTC
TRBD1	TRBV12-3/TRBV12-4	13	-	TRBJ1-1	CASSPQGGTEAFF	TGTGCCAGCAGCCCACAGGGGGGCACTGAAGCTTTCTTT
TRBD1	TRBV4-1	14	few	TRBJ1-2	CASSRNQGDYGYTF	TGCGCCAGCAGCCGAAATCAGGGGGACTATGGCTACACCTTC
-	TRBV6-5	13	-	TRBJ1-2	CASRPTANYGYTF	TGTGCCAGCAGACCGACAGCAAACTATGGCTACACCTTC
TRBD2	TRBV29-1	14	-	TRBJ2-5	CSVVRLAGKETQYF	TGCAGCGTTGTAAGGCTAGCGGGAAAAGAGACCCAGTACTTC
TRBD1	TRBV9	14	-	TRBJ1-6	CASSALTGGSPLHF	TGTGCCAGCAGCGCTTTGACAGGGGGCTCACCCCTCCACTTT
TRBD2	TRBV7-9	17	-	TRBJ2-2	CASSLAGTSGRRGELFF	TGTGCCAGCAGCTTGGCCGGGACTAGCGGGAGGCGCGGGGAGCTGTTTTTT
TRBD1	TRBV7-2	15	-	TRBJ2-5	CASSLPGQPIETQYF	TGTGCCAGCAGCTTACCGGGACAGCCTATAGAGACCCAGTACTTC
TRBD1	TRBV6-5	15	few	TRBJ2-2	CASSGDRRNTGELFF	TGTGCCAGCAGCGGGGACAGGAGGAACACCGGGGAGCTGTTTTTT
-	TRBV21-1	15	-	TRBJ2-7	CASSSPGTGSYEQYF	TGTGCCAGCAGCAGCCCCGGGACAGGGAGCTACGAGCAGTACTTC
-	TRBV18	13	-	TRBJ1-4	CASSPGLSEKLFF	TGTGCCAGCTCACCCGGGTTGAGTGAAAAACTGTTTTTT
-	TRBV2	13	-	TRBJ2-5	CASRRNPQETQYF	TGTGCCAGCAGGAGGAACCCTCAAGAGACCCAGTACTTC
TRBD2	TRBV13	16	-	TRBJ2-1	CASVLAGGPSYNEQFF	TGTGCCAGCGTGCTAGCGGGAGGGCCGAGCTACAATGAGCAGTTCTTC
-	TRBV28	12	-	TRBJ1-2	CASTPPRGPVTF	TGTGCCAGCACTCCCCCTAGGGGTCCCGTAACCTTC
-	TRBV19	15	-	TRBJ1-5	CASNPAPGGSRPQHF	TGTGCCAGTAACCCGGCCCCGGGGGGCTCGCGACCCCAGCATTTT
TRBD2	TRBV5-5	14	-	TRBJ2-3	CASSPAGGQDTQYF	TGTGCCAGCAGCCCGGCGGGGGGCCAAGATACGCAGTATTTT
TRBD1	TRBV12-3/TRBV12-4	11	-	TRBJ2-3	CASSLRDRQYF	TGTGCCAGCAGCCTCCGGGACAGGCAGTATTTT
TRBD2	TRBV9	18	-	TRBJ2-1	CASSTSSGRVLPNNEQFF	TGTGCCAGCAGCACCTCTAGCGGGAGGGTACTACCAAACAATGAGCAGTTCTTC
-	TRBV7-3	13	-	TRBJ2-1	CASSLQAYNEQFF	TGTGCCAGCAGCCTACAGGCCTACAATGAGCAGTTCTTC
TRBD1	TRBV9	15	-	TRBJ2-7	CASSQGQGTYYEQYF	TGTGCCAGCAGCCAGGGACAGGGGACATACTACGAGCAGTACTTC
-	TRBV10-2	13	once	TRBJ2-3	CASSLTSTDTQYF	TGCGCCAGCAGTTTGACTAGCACAGATACGCAGTATTTT
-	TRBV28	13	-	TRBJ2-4	CASSLFTKNIQYF	TGTGCCAGCAGTTTATTCACCAAAAACATTCAGTACTTC
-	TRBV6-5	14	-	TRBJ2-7	CASRLDGRRGEQYF	TGTGCCAGCAGACTCGACGGGAGACGTGGTGAGCAGTACTTC